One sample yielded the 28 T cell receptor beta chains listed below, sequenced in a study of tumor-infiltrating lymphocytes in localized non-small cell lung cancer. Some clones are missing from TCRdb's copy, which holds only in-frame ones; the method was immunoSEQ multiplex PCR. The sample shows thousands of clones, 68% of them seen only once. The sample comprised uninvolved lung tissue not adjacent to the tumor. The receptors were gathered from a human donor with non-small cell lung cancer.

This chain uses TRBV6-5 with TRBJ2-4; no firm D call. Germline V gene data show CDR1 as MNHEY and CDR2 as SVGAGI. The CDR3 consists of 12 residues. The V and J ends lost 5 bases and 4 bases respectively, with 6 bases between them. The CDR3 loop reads CASSDTKNIQYF. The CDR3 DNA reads TGTGCCAGCAGTGACACGAAAAACATTCAGTACTTC.

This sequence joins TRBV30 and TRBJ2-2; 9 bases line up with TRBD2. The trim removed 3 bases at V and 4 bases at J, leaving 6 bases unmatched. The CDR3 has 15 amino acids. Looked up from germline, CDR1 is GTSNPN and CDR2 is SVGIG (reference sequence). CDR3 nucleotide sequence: TGTGCCTGGAGGTCTAGCGGGATGGTCACCGGGGAGCTGTTTTTT. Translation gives CAWRSSGMVTGELFF.

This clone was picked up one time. This CDR3 is CASMSVYSNQPQHF. As DNA, the CDR3 is TGTGCCAGCATGTCGGTTTATAGCAATCAGCCCCAGCATTTT. The chain is built from TRBV2 and TRBJ1-5; D remains ambiguous. Trimming took 7 bases from V and 0 from J, leaving 10 bases between them. The germline CDR1 and CDR2 sequences are SNHLY and FYNNEI. The CDR3 has 14 residues.

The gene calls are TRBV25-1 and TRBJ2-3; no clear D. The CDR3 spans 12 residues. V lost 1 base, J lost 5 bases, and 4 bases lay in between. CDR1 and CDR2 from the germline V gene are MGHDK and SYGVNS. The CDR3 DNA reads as TGTGCCAGCAGTGAATGGATAGATACGCAGTATTTT. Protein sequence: CASSEWIDTQYF.

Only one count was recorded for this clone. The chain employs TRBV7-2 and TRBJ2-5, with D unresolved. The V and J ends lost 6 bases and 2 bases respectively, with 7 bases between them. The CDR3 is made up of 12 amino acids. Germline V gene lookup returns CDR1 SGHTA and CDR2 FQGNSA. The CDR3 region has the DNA TGTGCCAGCAGTGAGCAGCAAGAGACCCAGTACTTC. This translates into CASSEQQETQYF.

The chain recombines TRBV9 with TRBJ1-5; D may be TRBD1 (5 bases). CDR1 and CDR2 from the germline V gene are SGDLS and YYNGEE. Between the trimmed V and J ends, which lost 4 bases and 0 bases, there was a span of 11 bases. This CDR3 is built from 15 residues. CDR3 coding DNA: TGTGCCAGCAGCCGGGGCCCACATAGCAATCAGCCCCAGCATTTT. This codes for CASSRGPHSNQPQHF.

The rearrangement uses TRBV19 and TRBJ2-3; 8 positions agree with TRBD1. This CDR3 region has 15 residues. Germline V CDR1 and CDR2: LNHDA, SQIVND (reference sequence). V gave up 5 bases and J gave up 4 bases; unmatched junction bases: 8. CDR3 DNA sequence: TGTGCCAGTAGTCAACCACAGGGGGTCGCAGATACGCAGTATTTT. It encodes CASSQPQGVADTQYF.

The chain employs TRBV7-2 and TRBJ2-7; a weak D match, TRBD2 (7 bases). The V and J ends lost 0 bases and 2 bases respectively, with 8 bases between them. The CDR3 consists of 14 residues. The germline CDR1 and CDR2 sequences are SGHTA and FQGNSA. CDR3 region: CASSLAGGAYEQYF. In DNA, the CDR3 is TGTGCCAGCAGCTTAGCAGGGGGGGCCTACGAGCAGTACTTC.

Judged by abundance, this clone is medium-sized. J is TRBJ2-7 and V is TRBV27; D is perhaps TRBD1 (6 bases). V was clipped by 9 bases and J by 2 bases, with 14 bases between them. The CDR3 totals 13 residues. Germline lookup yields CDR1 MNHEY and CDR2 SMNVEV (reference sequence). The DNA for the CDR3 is TGTGCCAGTCGGGGCAGGGGCGCCTACGAGCAGTACTTC. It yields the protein CASRGRGAYEQYF.

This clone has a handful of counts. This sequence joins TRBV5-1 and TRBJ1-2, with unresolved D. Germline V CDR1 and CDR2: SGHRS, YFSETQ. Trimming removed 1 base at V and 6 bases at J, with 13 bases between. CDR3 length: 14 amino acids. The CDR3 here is CASSLNNPSDGYTF. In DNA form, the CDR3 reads TGCGCCAGCAGCTTGAACAATCCAAGTGATGGCTACACCTTC.

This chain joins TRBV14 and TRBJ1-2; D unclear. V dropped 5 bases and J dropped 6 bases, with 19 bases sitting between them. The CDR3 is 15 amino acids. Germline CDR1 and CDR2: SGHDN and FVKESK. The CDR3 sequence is CASSFGGGDSNGYTF. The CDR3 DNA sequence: TGTGCCAGCAGCTTCGGTGGAGGTGATAGCAATGGCTACACCTTC.

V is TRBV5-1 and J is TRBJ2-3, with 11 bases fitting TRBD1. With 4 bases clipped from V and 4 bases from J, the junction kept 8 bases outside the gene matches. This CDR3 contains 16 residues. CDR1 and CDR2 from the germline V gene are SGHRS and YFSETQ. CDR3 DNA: TGCGCCAGCAGCGCTGACCCGGGACAGGGGGCAGATACGCAGTATTTT. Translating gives CASSADPGQGADTQYF.

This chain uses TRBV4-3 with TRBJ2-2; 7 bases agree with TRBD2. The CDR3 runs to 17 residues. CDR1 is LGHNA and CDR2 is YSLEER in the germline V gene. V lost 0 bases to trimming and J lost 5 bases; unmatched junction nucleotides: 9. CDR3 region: CASSQDSGGGGTGELFF. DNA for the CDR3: TGCGCCAGCAGCCAAGATTCGGGGGGAGGAGGGACCGGGGAGCTGTTTTTT.

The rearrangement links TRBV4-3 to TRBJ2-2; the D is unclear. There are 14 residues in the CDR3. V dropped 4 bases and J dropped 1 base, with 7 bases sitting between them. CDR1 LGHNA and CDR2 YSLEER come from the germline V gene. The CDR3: CASSPTVNTGELFF. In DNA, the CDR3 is TGCGCCAGCAGCCCTACAGTGAACACCGGGGAGCTGTTTTTT.

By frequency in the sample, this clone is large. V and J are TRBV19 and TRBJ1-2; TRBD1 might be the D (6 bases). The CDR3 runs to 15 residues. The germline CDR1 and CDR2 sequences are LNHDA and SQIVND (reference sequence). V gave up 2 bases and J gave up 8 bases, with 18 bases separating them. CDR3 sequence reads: CASSISGQGLGGYTF. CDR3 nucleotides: TGTGCCAGTAGTATAAGTGGGCAGGGGCTTGGCGGCTACACCTTC.

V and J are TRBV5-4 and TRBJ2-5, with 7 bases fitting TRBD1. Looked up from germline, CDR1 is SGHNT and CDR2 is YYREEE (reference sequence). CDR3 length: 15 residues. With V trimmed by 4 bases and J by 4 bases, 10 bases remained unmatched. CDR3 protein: CASSVRQGAGETQYF. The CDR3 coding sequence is TGTGCCAGCAGCGTCAGACAGGGTGCGGGAGAGACCCAGTACTTC.

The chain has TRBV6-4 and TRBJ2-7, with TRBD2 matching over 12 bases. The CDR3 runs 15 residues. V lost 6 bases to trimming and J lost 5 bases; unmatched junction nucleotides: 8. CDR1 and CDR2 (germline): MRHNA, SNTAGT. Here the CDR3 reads CASSATSGRIHEQYF. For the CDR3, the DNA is TGTGCCAGCAGCGCGACTAGCGGGAGAATCCACGAGCAGTACTTC.

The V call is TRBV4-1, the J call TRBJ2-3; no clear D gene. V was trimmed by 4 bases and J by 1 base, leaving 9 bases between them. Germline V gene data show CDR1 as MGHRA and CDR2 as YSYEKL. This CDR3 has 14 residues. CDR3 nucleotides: TGCGCCAGCAGCCCCCCGGGCGGCACAGATACGCAGTATTTT. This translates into CASSPPGGTDTQYF.

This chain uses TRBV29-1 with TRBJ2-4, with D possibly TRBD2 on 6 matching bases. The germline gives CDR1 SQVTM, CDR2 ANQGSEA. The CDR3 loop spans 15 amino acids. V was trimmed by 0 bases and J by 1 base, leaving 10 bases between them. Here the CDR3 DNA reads TGCAGCGTTGAAGATTCCGGGGGTGCCAAAAACATTCAGTACTTC. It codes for CSVEDSGGAKNIQYF.

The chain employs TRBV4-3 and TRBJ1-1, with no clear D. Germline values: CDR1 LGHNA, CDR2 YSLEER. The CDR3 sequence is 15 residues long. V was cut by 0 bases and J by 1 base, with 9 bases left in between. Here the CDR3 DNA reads TGCGCCAGCAGCCAAGATATTGGGTGGAACACTGAAGCTTTCTTT. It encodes CASSQDIGWNTEAFF.

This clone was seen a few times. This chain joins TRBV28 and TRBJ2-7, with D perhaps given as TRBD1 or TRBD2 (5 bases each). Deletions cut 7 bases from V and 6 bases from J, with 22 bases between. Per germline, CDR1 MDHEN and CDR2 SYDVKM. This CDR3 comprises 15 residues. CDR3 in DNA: TGTGCCAGCATCCCACCGGGACCGCCCTACACCGAGCAGTACTTC. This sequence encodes CASIPPGPPYTEQYF.

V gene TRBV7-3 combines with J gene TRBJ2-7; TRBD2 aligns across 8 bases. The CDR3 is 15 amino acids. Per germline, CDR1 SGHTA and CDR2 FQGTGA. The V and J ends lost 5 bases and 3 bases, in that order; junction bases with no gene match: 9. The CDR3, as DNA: TGTGCCAGCAGCCCCAGCGGGGGCCCAGTCTACGAGCAGTACTTC. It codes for CASSPSGGPVYEQYF.

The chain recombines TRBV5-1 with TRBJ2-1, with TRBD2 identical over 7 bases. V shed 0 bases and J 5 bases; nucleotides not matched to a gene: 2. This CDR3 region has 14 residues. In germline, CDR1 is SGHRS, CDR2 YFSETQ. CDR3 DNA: TGCGCCAGCAGCTTGGCTACTAGCGACAATGAGCAGTTCTTC. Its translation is CASSLATSDNEQFF.

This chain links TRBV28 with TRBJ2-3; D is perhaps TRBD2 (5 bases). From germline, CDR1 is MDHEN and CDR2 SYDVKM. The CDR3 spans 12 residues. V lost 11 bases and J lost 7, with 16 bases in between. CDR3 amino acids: CASGGEGYTQYF. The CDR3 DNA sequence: TGTGCCTCCGGAGGAGAGGGCTATACGCAGTATTTT.

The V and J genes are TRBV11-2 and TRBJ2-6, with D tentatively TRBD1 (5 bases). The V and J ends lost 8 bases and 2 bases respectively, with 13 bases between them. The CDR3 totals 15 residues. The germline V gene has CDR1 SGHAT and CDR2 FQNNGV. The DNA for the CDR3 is TGTGCCAGCTCTCCAGGGCACGCTGGGGCCAACGTCCTGACTTTC. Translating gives CASSPGHAGANVLTF.

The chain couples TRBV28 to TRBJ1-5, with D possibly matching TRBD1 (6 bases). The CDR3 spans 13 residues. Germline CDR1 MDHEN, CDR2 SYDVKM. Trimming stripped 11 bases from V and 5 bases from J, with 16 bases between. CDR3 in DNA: TGTGCCTACGGTTGGGGGCGGGATCAGCCCCAGCATTTT. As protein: CAYGWGRDQPQHF.

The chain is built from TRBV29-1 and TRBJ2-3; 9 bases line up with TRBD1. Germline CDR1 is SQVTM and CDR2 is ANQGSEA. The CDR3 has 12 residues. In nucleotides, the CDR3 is TGCAGTCGACAGGGGGAGGCAGATACGCAGTATTTT. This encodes CSRQGEADTQYF.

Here the CDR3 reads CASSITGYGYTF. The CDR3 nucleotides are TGTGCCAGTAGTATAACGGGGTATGGCTACACCTTC. J is TRBJ1-2 and V is TRBV19, with unresolved D. V dropped 2 bases and J dropped 5 bases, with 6 bases sitting between them. CDR3 length equals 12 residues. CDR1 and CDR2 from the germline V gene are LNHDA and SQIVND (reference sequence).